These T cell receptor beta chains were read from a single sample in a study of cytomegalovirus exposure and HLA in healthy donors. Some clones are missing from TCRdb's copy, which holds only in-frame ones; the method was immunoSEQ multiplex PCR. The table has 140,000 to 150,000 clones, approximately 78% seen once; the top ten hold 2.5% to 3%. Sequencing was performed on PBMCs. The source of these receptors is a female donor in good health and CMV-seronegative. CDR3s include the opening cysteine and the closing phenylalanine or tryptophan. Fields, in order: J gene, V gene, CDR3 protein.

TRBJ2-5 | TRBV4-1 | CASSQDGSGTQETQYF
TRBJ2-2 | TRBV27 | CASSQRGGLGELFF
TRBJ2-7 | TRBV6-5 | CASSWRTGGEKYF
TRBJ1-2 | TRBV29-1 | CSVEDRVAPYGYTF
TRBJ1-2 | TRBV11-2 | CASSSQGVRNYGYPF
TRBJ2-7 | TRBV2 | CASSWTTYEQYF
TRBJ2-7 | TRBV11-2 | CASSATGPSYEQYF
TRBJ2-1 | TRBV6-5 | CASSYSKPGDNEQFF
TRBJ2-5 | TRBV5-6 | CASSTRQETQYF
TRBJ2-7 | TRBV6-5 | CATRQAGKYEQYF
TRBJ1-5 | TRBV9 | CASSVGPGYQPQHF
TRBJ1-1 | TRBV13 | CASSIGTRYNAFF
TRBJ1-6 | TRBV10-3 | CAISYREGDSPLHF
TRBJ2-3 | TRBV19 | CASSIGLYTDTQYF
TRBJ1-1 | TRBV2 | CASSERPAGRTEAFF
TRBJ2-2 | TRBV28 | CASSGRARPNTGELFF
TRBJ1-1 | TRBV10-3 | CAITQGLNTEAFF
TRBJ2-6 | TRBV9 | CASSLSAGGAGANVLTF
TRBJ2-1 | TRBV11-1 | CASSLRNYNEQFF
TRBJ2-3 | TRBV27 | CASSTIEGTDTQYF
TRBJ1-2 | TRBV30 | CAGWQGPGYGYTF
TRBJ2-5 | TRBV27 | CASSLRTGGQETQYF
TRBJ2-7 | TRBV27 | CASRRSGRVEYEQYF
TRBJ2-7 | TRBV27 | CASSPFSSYEQYF
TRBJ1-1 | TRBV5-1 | CASSPTTQGGNTEAFF
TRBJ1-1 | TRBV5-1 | CASRAGTGNMNTEAFF
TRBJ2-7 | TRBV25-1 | CASSDIALKQYF
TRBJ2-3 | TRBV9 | CASSSLPGLVGDTQYF
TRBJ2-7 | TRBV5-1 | CASSLWSSGTSGRYEQYF
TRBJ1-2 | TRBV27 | CASSQQGGYGYTF
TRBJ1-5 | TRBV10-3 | CAISFQGWDQPQHF
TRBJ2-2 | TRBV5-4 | CASSLAMGRAGELFF
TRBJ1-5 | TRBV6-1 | CASSGDSHQPQHF
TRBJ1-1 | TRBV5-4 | CASSLAGQGRTEAFF
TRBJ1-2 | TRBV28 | CASLPSGTGGDYGYTF
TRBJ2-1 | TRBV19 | CASSRDTQYNEQFF
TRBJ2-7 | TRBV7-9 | CASSSTEFYEQYF
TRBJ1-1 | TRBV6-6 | CASSYLMSTEAFF
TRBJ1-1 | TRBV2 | CASSEQGQINTEAFF
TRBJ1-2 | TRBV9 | CASSVDSALRARTF
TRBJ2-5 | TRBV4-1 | CASSQEVRLAGGRETQYF
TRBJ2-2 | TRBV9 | CASSVVPGQGTTGELFF
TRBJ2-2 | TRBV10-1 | CASSARGTSNTGELFF
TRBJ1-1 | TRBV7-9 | CASSFEAGTSYWEAFF
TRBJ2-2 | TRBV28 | CASSFPGGGNTGELFF
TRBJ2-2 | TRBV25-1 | CASSVEGLAGVTGELFF
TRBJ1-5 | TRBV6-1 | CASNRGGAEYQPQHF
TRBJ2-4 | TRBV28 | CASSSGASQSDIQYF
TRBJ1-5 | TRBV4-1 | CASSEYRGNQPQHF